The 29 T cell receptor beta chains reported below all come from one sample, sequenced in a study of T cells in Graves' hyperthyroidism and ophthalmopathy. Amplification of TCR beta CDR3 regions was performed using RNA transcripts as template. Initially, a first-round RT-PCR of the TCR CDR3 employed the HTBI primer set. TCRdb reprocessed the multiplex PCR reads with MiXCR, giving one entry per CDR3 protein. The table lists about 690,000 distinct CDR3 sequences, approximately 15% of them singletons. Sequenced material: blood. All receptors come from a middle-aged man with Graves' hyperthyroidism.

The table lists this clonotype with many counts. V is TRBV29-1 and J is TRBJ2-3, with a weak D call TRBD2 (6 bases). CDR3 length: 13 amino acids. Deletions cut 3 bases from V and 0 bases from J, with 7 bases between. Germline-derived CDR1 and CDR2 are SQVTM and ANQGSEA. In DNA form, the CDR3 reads TGCAGCGTTGAGGGGACTAGCACAGATACGCAGTATTTT. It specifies CSVEGTSTDTQYF.

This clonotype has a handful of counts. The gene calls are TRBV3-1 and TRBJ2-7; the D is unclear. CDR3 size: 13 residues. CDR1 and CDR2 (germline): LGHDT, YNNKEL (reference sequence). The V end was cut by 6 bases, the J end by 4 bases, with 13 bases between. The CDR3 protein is CASSYYLGYEQYF. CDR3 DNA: TGTGCCAGCAGTTACTATCTCGGTTACGAGCAGTACTTC.

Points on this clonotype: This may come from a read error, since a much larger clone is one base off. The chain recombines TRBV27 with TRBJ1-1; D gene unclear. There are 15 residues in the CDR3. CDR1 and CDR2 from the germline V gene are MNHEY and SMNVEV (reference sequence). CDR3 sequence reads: CANSLVFPWSTEAFF. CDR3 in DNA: TGTGCCAACAGTTTAGTTTTTCCGTGGAGCACTGAAGCTTTCTTT.

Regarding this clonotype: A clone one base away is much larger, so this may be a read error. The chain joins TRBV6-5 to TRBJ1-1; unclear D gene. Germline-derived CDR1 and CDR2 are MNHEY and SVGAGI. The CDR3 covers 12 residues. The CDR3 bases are TGTGCCAGCAGTTACTACAACACTGAAGCTCTCTTT. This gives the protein CASSYYNTEALF.

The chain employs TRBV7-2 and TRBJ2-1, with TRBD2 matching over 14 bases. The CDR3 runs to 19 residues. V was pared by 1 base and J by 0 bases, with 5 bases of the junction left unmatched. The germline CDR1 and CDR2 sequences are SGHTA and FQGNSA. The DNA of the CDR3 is TGTGCCAGCAGCTTAGGGGGACTAGCGGGGGAGAGCTCCTACAATGAGCAGTTCTTC. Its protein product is CASSLGGLAGESSYNEQFF.

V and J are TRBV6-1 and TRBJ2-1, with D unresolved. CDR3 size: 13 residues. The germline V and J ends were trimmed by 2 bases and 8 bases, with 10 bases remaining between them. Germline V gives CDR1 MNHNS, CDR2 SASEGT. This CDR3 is CASSELKAYEQFF. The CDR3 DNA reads TGTGCCAGCAGTGAACTGAAGGCCTATGAGCAGTTCTTC.

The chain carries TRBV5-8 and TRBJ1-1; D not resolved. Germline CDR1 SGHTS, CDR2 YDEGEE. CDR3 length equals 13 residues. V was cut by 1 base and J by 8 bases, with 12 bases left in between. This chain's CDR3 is CASSLYGESEAFF. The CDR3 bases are TGTGCCAGCAGCTTGTACGGGGAATCCGAAGCTTTCTTT.

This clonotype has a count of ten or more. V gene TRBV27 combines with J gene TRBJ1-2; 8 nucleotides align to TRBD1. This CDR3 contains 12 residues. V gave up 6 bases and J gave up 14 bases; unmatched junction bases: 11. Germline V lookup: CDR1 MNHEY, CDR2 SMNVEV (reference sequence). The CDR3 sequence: CASRPDRGKQTF. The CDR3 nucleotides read TGTGCCAGCAGGCCTGACAGGGGAAAGCAAACCTTC.

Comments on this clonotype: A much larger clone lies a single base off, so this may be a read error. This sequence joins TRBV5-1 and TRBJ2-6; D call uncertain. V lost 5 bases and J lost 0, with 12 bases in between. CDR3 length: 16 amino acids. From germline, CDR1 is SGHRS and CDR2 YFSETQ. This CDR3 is CASRDGLDSGANVLTF. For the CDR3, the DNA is TGCGCCAGCAGGGACGGGTTAGACTCTGGGGCCAACGTCCTGACTTTC.

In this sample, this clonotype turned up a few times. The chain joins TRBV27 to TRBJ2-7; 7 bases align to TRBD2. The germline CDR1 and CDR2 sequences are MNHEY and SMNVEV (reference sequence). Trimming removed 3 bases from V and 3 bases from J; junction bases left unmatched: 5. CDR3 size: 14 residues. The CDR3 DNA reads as TGTGCCAGCAGTTTTCGGCGGGAGATCTACGAGCAGTACTTC. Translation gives CASSFRREIYEQYF.

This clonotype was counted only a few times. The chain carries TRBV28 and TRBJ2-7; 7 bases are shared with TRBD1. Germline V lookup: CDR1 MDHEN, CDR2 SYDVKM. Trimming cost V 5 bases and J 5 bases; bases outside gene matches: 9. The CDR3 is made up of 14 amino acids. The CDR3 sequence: CASSLRGLFHEQYF. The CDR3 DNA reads TGTGCCAGCAGTCTAAGGGGGCTTTTCCACGAGCAGTACTTC.

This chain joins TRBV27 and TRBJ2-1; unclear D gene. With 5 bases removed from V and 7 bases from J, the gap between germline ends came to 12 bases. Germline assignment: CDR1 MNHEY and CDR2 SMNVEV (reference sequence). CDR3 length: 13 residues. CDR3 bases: TGTGCCAGCAGTCCGGACCAATTGAATGAGCAGTTCTTC. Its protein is CASSPDQLNEQFF.

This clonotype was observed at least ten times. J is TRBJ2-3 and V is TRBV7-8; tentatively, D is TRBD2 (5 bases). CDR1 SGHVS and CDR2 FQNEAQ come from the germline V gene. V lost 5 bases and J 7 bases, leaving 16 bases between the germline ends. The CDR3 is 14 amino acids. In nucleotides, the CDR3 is TGTGCCAGCAGCGTTAGGGAGACTGTGAATACGCAGTATTTT. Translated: CASSVRETVNTQYF.

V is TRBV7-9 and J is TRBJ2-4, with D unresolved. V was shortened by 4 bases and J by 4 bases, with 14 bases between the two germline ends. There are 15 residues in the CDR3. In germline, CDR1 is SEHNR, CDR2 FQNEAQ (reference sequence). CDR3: CASSSLRDTKNIQYF. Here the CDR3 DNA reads TGTGCCAGCAGCTCCCTTAGGGATACAAAAAACATTCAGTACTTC.

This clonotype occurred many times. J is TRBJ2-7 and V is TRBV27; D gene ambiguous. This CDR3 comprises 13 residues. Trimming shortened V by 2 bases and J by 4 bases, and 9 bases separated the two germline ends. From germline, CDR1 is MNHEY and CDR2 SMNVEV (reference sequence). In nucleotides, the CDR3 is TGTGCCAGCAGTTTAGGGGTAGTATACGAGCAGTACTTC. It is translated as CASSLGVVYEQYF.

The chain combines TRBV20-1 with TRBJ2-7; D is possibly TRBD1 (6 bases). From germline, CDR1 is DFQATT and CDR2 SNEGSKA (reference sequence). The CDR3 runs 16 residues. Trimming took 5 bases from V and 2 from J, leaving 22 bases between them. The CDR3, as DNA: TGCAGTGCTCGACATCACAGGGAAGGAAGCCCCTACGAGCAGTACTTC. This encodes CSARHHREGSPYEQYF.

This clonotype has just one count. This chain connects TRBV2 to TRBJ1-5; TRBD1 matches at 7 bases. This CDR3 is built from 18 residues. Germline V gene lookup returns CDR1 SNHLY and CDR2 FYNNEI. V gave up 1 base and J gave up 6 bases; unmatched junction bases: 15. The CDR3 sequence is CASSEGFLGQSDSQPQHF. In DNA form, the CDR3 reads TGTGCCAGCAGTGAAGGGTTTCTGGGACAGTCGGACTCTCAGCCCCAGCATTTT.

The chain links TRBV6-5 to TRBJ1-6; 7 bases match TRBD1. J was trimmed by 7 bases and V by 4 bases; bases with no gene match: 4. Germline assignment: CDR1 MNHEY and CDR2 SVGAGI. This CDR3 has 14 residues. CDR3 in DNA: TGTGCCAGCAGTTCGGACAGGCGCAATTCACCCCTCCACTTT. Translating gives CASSSDRRNSPLHF.

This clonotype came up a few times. The CDR3 nucleotides read TGTGCCAGTAGTACTCGGAAAGCGGGAGGAGTTGAGCAGTTCTTC. It specifies CASSTRKAGGVEQFF. The V gene is TRBV19, the J gene TRBJ2-1; TRBD2 matches 9 bases. CDR3 size: 15 residues. V was clipped by 4 bases and J by 9 bases; unmatched bases: 10. CDR1 and CDR2 (germline): LNHDA, SQIVND (reference sequence).

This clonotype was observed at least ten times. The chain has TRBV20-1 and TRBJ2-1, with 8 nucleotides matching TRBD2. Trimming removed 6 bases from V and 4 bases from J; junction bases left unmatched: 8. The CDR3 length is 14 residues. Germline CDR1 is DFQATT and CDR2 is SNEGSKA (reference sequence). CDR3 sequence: CSALPSGPYNEQFF. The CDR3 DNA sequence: TGCAGTGCCCTCCCTAGCGGGCCTTACAATGAGCAGTTCTTC.

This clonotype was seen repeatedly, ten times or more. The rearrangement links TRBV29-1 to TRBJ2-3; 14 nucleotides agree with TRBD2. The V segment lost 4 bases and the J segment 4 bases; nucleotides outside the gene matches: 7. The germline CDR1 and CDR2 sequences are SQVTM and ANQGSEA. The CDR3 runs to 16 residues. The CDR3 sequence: CSVGTGTSGSADTQYF. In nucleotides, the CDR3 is TGCAGCGTTGGGACCGGGACTAGCGGGAGCGCAGATACGCAGTATTTT.

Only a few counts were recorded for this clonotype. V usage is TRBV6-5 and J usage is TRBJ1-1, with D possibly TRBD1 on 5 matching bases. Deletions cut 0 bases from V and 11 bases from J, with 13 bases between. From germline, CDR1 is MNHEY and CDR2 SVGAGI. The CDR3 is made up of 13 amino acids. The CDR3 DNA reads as TGTGCCAGCAGTTACTCGTCAGGGTCCCCGGCTTTCTTT. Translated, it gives CASSYSSGSPAFF.

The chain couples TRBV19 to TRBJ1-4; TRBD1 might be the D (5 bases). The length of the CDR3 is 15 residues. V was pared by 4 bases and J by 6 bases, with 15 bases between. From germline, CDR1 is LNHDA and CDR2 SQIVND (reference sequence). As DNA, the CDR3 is TGTGCCAGTAGTACCTATCCCGGGACGTATGAAAAACTGTTTTTT. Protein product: CASSTYPGTYEKLFF.

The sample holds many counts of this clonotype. CDR3 sequence: CASHPPSGISGANVLTF. CDR3 in DNA: TGTGCCAGCCACCCTCCTAGCGGGATCTCTGGGGCCAACGTCCTGACTTTC. The chain is built from TRBV11-2 and TRBJ2-6; TRBD2 aligns across 9 bases. The CDR3 is made up of 17 amino acids. The ends lost 8 bases at V and 0 bases at J; junction bases unmatched: 8. CDR1 is SGHAT, CDR2 FQNNGV, per germline.

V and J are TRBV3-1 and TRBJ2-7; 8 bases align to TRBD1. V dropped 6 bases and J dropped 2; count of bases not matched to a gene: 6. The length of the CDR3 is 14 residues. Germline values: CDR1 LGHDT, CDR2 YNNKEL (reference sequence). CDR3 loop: CASSPNRGAYEQYF. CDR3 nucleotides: TGTGCCAGCAGTCCCAACAGGGGGGCCTACGAGCAGTACTTC.

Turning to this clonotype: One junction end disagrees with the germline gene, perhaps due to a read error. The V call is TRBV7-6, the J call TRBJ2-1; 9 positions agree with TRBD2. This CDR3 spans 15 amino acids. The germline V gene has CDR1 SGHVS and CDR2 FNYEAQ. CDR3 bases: TGTGCCAGCGGCTTAGCGGGAGTGGCCTACAATGAGCAGTTCTTC. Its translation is CASGLAGVAYNEQFF.

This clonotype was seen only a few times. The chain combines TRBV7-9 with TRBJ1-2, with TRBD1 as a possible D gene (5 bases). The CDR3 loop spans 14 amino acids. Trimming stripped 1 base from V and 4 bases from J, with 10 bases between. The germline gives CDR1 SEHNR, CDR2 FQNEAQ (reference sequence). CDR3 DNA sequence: TGTGCCAGCAGCTTAGGAGACGACAGCTATGGCTACACCTTC. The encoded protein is CASSLGDDSYGYTF.

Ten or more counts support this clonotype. The CDR3 region is CSATPTSGNGNPYEQYF. CDR3 coding DNA: TGCAGTGCCACACCCACTAGCGGGAATGGGAACCCCTACGAGCAGTACTTC. This chain joins TRBV20-1 and TRBJ2-7, with 10 bases matching TRBD2. Germline-derived CDR1 and CDR2 are DFQATT and SNEGSKA (reference sequence). V shed 6 bases and J 2 bases; nucleotides not matched to a gene: 16. The length of the CDR3 is 17 residues.

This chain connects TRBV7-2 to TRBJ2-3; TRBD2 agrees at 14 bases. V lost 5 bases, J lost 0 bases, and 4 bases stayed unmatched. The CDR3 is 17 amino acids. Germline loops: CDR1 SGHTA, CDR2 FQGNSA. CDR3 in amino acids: CASSPRLAGGSTDTQYF. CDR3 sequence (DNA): TGTGCCAGCAGCCCCAGACTAGCGGGAGGGAGCACAGATACGCAGTATTTT.